This T cell receptor beta chain was documented in a study of blood T cells in healthy people across ages. On the study more broadly: The template switching approach captured approximately one barcoded beta molecule for every two T cells. Findings and limits, study-wide: Researchers report that TCR beta diversity correlated strongly with naive T cell percentage. Roughly linear age-related decline in beta diversity appeared, significant by age around 40.

Through a sample-barcoded 5' primer and a J-beta primer mix, a second PCR was run for roughly 7 to 11 cycles. A tag from a template-switch adaptor with 12 random nucleotides marked each cDNA molecule. TCRdb re-called the 5' RACE reads through MiXCR, storing one row per CDR3 protein. The sample yields 910,000 or so distinct CDR3 sequences, roughly 50% seen once. The germline V gene encodes CDR1 SNHLY and CDR2 FYNNEI. V trimming: 8 bases; J trimming: 0 bases; junction bases outside the gene matches: 3. This CDR3 is 13 amino acids long. Of note for this clonotype: Its antigen is unidentified.

Specimen: blood. This receptor was identified in a woman in her sixties in good health. The V and J genes are TRBV2 and TRBJ2-5; 7 bases match TRBD2. The CDR3 nucleotides are TGTGCCAGCGGGGGGGACTACCAAGAGACCCAGTACTTC. It specifies CASGGDYQETQYF. The full variable domain, rest sourced from reference TRBV2 and TRBJ2-5, is EPEVTQTPSHQVTQMGQEVILRCVPISNHLYFYWYRQILGQKVEFLVSFYNNEISEKSEIFDDQFSVERPDGSNFTLKIRSTKLEDSAMYFCASGGDYQETQYFGPGTRLLVL.